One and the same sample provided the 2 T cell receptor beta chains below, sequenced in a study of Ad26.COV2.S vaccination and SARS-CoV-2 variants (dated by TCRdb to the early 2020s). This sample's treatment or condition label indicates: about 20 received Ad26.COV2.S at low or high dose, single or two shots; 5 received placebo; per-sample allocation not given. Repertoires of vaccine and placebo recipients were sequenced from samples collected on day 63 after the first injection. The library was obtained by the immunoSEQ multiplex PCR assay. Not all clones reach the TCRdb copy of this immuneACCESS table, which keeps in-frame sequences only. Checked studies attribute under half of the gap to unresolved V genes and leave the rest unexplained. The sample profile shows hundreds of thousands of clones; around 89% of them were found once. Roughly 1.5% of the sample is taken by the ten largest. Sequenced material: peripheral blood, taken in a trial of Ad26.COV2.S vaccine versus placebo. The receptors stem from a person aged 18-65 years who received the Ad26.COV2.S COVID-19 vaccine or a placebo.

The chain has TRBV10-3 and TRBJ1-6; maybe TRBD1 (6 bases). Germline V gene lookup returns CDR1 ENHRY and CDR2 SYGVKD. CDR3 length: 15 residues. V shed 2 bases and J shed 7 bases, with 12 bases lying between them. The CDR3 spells CAISEVGGENSPLHF. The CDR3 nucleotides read TGTGCCATCAGTGAGGTTGGGGGCGAAAATTCACCCCTCCACTTT.

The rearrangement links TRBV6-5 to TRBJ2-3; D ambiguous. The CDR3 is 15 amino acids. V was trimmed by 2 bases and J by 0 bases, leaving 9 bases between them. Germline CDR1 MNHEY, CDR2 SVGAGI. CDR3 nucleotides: TGTGCCAGCAGTTACAGTGGTTTAAGCACAGATACGCAGTATTTT. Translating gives CASSYSGLSTDTQYF.